This TCR beta chain came from a study of blood T cells in healthy people across ages. For this clonotype: No antigen is known for it.

A second PCR, run for roughly 7 to 12 cycles, used a sample-barcoded 5' primer plus a J-beta primer mix. TCRdb reanalysed the 5' RACE reads using MiXCR and keeps one entry per CDR3 protein. In the table there are approximately 800,000 distinct CDR3 sequences, approximately 65% of which are singletons. Per germline, CDR1 SGDLS and CDR2 YYNGEE. This CDR3 comprises 15 residues. Deletions cut 2 bases from V and 0 bases from J, with 8 bases between. Findings and limits, study-wide: Older age went with lower TCR beta diversity per million T cells, in a roughly linear way.

Sequenced material: blood. The chain joins TRBV9 to TRBJ1-4; D may be TRBD1 (5 bases). The sequence was collected from a young man in good health. CDR3 in DNA: TGTGCCAGCAGCGTGGGACCTTCAACTAATGAAAAACTGTTTTTT. This encodes CASSVGPSTNEKLFF.